This entry describes one TCR beta chain. No antigen is known for it. No much larger clonotype is one base removed from it; base qualities were not supplied. Genomic DNA was extracted from sorted cells for sequencing of the TCRbeta CDR3 region. The immunoSEQ Assay was used to sequence the TCRbeta CDR3 regions. What TCRdb holds here is the immuneACCESS table cut down to in-frame rearrangements. Part of the clones is not present; checked against another copy, under half of the missing clones reflect an unresolved V gene, and the others are unexplained. The table for this sample lists about 69,000 clones; almost 90% of them were counted only once. The ten top clones hold roughly a tenth of the sample. This entry is derived from a study of OX40 agonist ivuxolimab in advanced cancers. Study-level background: The costimulatory receptor OX40 (CD134) was targeted by ivuxolimab, a fully human IgG2 agonistic monoclonal antibody. Intravenous ivuxolimab was administered to patients every 2 weeks at six dose levels: 0.01, 0.1, 0.3, 1.5, 3 and 10 mg/kg. Of the approximately 54 patients in dose escalation, about 20 had hepatocellular carcinoma, roughly 15 had melanoma, 9 had renal cell carcinoma and 9 had head and neck cancer. In the dose-escalation cohort, around four fifths of patients were male, and the mean age was approximately 60 years with a range of about 20 to 90. Patients were allowed to have had prior anti-PD-1, anti-PD-L1 or anti-CTLA-4 therapy, and 30% to 40% of the dose-escalation patients had been treated with checkpoint inhibitors. Partial responses occurred in three dose-escalation patients: two with cutaneous melanoma and one with hepatocellular carcinoma. The point of sequencing TCRbeta in the periphery was to test whether ivuxolimab changed TCR sequence diversity and drove clonal T-cell expansion. The paper reports the monotherapy dose-escalation portion (N of about 50 patients) of the phase I ivuxolimab trial. On the study overall, not on this receptor specifically: The antigen specificity of the peripheral T cells that underwent clonal expansion was not determined. In the 0.1-3.0 mg/kg groups, partial responders were among the patients with the lowest normalized peripheral clonal expansion, particularly in CD8+ T cells. After ivuxolimab, CD8+ T cells had more expanded clones than CD4+ T cells on average. At doses of 0.1 to 3.0 mg/kg, clonal expansion of both CD4+ and CD8+ T cells in blood was seen between baseline and week 6. Low levels of normalized T-cell clonal expansion were also seen in some nonresponding patients.

From the germline V gene, CDR1 is SGHTA and CDR2 is FQGTGA. The CDR3 spans 15 residues, from the cysteine through the phenylalanine. CDR3 DNA only is kept here, 45 bases in frame from base 1. V loses 2 bases of germline sequence and J loses 2 bases, and the interval between the two ends is 13 bases. The trial excluded patients who had a history of autoimmune disease or were on systemic immunosuppression. Peripheral blood for TCR sequencing was collected from all dose cohorts at baseline, on cycle 4 day 1, and on cycle 7 day 1. The samples were drawn from a first-in-human, open-label, multicenter phase I dose-escalation trial of ivuxolimab. Adults with locally advanced or metastatic head and neck squamous cell, hepatocellular, melanoma or renal cell carcinoma were enrolled in the trial. Before TCR sequencing, CD4+ and CD8+ T cells were separately sorted from peripheral blood.

The sample here was CD4+ or CD8+ T cells sorted from blood, taken in a trial of the OX40 agonist ivuxolimab. The sequence links TRBV7-3 to TRBJ2-7; no confident D gene assignment can be made. This clonotype originated in an adult with an advanced solid tumor such as melanoma, head and neck, liver or kidney cancer. The bases read TGTGCCAGCAGCTTACAAAGGGCTGGCGCCTACGAGCAGTACTTC. Its protein product is CASSLQRAGAYEQYF.